The present entry profiles one TCR beta chain with its context. CDR1 KGHSH and CDR2 LQKENI come from the germline V gene. V lost 0 bases and J lost 9, with 15 bases in between. The CDR3 runs to 15 residues. The source of the sample is a study of blood T cell repertoires in COVID-19. Overall study context: Sites in the United States, Italy and Spain provided acute and convalescent COVID-19 samples. Sources were T cells, B-cell-depleted T cells, or PBMCs; the material itself was cDNA or gDNA.

Per the study methods: Estimated nucleated cell counts came from reference gene primer amplification. Data came from immunoSEQ multiplex PCR; TCRdb stores just in-frame clones and leaves some out. V, J and clone size reflect that table, while D and trimming were determined from the DNA. The table records about 75,000 clones, approximately 88% of them present only once. Sequencing input: peripheral blood. This receptor was obtained from a woman aged 45-59 years with acute or convalescent COVID-19. V usage is TRBV18 and J usage is TRBJ1-5; TRBD1 might be the D (6 bases). CDR3 sequence: CASSPPRQDLRPQHF. The CDR3 region has the DNA TGTGCCAGCTCACCACCGAGACAGGATTTGCGGCCCCAGCATTTT. Variable domain in full (rest from reference TRBV18 and TRBJ1-5): NAGVMQNPRHLVRRRGQEARLRCSPMKGHSHVYWYRQLPEEGLKFMVYLQKENIIDESGMPKERFSAEFPKEGPSILRIQQVVRGDSAAYFCASSPPRQDLRPQHFGDGTRLSIL.